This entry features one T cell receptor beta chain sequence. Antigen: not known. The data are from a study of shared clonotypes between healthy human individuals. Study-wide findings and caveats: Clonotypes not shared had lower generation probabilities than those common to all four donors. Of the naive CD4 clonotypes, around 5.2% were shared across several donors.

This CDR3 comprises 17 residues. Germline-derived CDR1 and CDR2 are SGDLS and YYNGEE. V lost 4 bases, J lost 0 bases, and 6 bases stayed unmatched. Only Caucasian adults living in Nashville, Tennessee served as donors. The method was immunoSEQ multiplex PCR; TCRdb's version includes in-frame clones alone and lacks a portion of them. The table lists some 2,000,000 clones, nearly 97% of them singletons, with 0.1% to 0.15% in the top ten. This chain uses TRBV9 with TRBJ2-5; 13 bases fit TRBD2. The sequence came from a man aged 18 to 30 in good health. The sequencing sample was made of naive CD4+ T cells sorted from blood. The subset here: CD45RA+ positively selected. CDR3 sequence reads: CASSPQGLAGHQETQYF. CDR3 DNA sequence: TGTGCCAGCAGCCCTCAGGGACTAGCGGGACACCAAGAGACCCAGTACTTC. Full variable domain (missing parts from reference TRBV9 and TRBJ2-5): DSGVTQTPKHLITATGQRVTLRCSPRSGDLSVYWYQQSLDQGLQFLIQYYNGEERAKGNILERFSAQQFPDLHSELNLSSLELGDSALYFCASSPQGLAGHQETQYFGPGTRLLVL.